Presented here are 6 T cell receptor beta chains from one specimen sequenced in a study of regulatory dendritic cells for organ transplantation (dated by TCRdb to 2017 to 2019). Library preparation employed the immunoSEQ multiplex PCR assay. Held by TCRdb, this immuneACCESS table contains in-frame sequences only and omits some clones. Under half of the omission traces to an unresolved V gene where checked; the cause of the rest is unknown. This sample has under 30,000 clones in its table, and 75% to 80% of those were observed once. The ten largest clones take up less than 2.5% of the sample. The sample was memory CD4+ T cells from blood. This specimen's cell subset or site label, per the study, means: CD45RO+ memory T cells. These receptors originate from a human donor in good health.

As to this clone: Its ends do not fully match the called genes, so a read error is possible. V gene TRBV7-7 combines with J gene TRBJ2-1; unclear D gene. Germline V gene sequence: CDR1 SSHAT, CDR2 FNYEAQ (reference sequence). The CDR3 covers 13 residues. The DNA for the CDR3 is TGTGCTAGCAGCCTTGGACCCCTCAATGAGCAGTTCTTC. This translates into CASSLGPLNEQFF.

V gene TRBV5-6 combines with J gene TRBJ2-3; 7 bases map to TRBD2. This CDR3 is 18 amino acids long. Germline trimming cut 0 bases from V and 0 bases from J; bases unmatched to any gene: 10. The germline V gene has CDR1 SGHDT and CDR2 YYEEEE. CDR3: CASSLVGGGAGSTDTQYF. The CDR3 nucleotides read TGTGCCAGCAGCTTGGTGGGGGGTGGAGCGGGGAGCACAGATACGCAGTATTTT.

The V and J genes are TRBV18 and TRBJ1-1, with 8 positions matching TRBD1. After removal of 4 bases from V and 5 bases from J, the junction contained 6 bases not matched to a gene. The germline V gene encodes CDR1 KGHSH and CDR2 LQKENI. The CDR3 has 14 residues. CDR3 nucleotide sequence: TGTGCCAGCTCACGGAGTCGACAGGGGACTGAAGCTTTCTTT. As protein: CASSRSRQGTEAFF.

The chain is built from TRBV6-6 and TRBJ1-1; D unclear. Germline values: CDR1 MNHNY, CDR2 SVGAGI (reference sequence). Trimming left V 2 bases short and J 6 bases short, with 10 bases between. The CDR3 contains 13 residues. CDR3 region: CASSYGALPEAFF. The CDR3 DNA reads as TGTGCCAGCAGTTACGGAGCTCTCCCTGAAGCTTTCTTT.

CDR3 in amino acids: CASSVGQGRYTF. The CDR3 DNA reads TGTGCCAGCAGCGTAGGACAGGGACGCTACACCTTC. The chain combines TRBV9 with TRBJ1-2; 7 bases align to TRBD1. The germline CDR1 and CDR2 sequences are SGDLS and YYNGEE. CDR3 size: 12 residues. The J segment lost 9 bases and the V segment lost 0 bases, leaving 2 bases of the junction unmatched.

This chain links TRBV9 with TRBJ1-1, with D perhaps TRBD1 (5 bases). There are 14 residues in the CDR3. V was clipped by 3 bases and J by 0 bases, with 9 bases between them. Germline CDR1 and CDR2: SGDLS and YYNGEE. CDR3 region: CASSGDGMNTEAFF. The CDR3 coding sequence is TGTGCCAGCAGCGGGGACGGAATGAACACTGAAGCTTTCTTT.